The source of this TCR beta chain is a study of T cells after yellow fever vaccination. TCRdb re-derived calls from the 5' RACE reads in MiXCR, one entry per CDR3 protein. Seen here are some 110,000 distinct CDR3 sequences, approximately 7.1% observed once, and the top ten hold 2.5% to 3%. This clonotype was seen repeatedly, ten times or more. Sample: CD4+ T cells sorted from PBMCs, taken about 41 days after the first yellow fever vaccination. The TCR comes from a man younger than 35 who received the YFV17D yellow fever vaccine.

CDR3 DNA sequence: TGTGCCAGCAGTCTTCTAGCATCGGGGGAGCTGTTTTTT. Its translation is CASSLLASGELFF. The chain uses TRBV12-3 or TRBV12-4 and TRBJ2-2, with a possible D match to TRBD2 (5 bases). This CDR3 spans 13 amino acids. Between the trimmed V and J ends, which lost 5 bases and 8 bases, there was a span of 12 bases.